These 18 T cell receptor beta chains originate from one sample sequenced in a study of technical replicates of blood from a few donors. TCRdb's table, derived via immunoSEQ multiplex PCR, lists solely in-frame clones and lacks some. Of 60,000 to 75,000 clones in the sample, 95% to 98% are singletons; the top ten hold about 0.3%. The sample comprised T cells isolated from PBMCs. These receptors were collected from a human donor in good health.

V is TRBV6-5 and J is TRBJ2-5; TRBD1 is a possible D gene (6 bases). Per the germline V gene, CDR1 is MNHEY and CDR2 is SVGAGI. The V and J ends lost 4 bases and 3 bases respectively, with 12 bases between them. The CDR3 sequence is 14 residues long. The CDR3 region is CASSLYRVKETQYF. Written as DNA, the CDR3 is TGTGCCAGCAGTTTATACAGGGTCAAAGAGACCCAGTACTTC.

In nucleotides, the CDR3 is TGTGCCAGCAGCGAGATCGTCTGGACAGGGGATAAGGCCTCTGGAAACACCATATATTTT. As protein: CASSEIVWTGDKASGNTIYF. The rearrangement joins TRBV7-8 to TRBJ1-3, with TRBD1 matching 9 bases. Germline CDR1 SGHVS, CDR2 FQNEAQ. With 5 bases clipped from V and 0 bases from J, the junction kept 17 bases outside the gene matches. This CDR3 spans 20 amino acids.

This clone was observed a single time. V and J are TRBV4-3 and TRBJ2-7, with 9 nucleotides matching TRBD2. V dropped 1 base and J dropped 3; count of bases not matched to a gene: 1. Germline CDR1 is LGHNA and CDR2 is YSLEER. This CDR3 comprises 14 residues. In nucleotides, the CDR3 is TGCGCCAGCAGCCAAGTAGCGGGAGTCTACGAGCAGTACTTC. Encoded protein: CASSQVAGVYEQYF.

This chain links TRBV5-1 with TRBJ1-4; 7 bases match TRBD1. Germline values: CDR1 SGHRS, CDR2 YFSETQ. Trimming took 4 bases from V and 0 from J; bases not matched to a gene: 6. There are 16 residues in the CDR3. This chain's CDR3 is CASSLGGPATNEKLFF. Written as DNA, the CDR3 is TGCGCCAGCAGCCTAGGGGGCCCGGCAACTAATGAAAAACTGTTTTTT.

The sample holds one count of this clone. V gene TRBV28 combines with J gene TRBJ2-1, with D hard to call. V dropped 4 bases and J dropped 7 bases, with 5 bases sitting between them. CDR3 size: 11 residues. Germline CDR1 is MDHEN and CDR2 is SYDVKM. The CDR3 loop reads CASSSSNEQFF. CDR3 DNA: TGTGCCAGCAGTTCCTCGAATGAGCAGTTCTTC.

In nucleotides, the CDR3 is TGCGCCAGCAGTGAGCGTTTGGCGGGAGGGCCGGTCAATGAGCAGTTCTTC. Its protein is CASSERLAGGPVNEQFF. V gene TRBV10-2 combines with J gene TRBJ2-1, with 9 bases aligning to TRBD2. Losses at the gene ends were 2 bases for V and 6 bases for J; bases not matched to a gene: 11. This CDR3 contains 17 residues. Germline CDR1 is WSHSY and CDR2 is SAAADI.

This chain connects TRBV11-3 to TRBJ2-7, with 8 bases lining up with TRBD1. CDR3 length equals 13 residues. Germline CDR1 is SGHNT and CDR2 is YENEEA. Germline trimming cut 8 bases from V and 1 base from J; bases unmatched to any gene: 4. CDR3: CASRDRFSYEQYF. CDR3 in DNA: TGTGCCAGCCGGGACAGGTTTTCCTACGAGCAGTACTTC. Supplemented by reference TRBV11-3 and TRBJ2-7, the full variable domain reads EAGVVQSPRYKIIEKKQPVAFWCNPISGHNTLYWYLQNLGQGPELLIRYENEEAVDDSQLPKDRFSAERLKGVDSTLKIQPAELGDSAVYLCASRDRFSYEQYFGPGTRLTVT.

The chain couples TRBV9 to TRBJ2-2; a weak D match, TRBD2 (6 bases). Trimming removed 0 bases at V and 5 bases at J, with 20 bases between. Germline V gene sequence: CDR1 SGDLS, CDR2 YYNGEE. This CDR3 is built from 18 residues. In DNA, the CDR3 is TGTGCCAGCAGCGTAGAGCTCTTGTGGGGCGCGGGGACCGGGGAGCTGTTTTTT. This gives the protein CASSVELLWGAGTGELFF.

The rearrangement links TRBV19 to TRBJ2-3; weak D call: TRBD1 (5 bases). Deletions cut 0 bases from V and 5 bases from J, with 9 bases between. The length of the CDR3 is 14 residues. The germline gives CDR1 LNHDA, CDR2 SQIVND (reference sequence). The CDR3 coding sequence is TGTGCCAGTAGTATAGAGTCGACAGTAGATACGCAGTATTTT. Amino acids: CASSIESTVDTQYF.

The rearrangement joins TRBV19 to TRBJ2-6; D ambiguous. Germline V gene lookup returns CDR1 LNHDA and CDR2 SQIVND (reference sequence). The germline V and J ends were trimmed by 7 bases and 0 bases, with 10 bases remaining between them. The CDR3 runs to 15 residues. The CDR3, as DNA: TGTGCCAGTACTATTCAGTACTCTGGGGCCAACGTCCTGACTTTC. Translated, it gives CASTIQYSGANVLTF.

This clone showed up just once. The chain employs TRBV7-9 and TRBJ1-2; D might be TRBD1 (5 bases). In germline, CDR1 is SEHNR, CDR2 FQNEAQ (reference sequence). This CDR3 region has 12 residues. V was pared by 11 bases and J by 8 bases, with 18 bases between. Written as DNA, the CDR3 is TGTGCCGGAATCGACAGCCCGGGCGGCTACACCTTC. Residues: CAGIDSPGGYTF.

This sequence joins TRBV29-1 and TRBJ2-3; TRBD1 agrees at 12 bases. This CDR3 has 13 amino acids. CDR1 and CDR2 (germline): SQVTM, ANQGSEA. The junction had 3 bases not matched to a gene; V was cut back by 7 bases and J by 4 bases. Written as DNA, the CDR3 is TGCAGCGCAGGGACAGGGGGCGCAGATACGCAGTATTTT. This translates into CSAGTGGADTQYF.

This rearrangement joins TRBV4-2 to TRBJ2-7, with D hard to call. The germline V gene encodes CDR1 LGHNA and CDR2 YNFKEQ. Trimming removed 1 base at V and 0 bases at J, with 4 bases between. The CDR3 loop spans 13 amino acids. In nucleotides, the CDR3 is TGTGCCAGCAGCCAAGTCGGCTCCTACGAGCAGTACTTC. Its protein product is CASSQVGSYEQYF.

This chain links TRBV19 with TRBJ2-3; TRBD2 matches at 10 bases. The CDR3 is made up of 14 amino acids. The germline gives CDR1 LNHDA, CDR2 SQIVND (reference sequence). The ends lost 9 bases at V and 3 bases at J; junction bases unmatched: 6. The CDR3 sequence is CASSGTSETDTQYF. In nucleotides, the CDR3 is TGTGCCAGCTCTGGGACTAGCGAGACAGATACGCAGTATTTT.

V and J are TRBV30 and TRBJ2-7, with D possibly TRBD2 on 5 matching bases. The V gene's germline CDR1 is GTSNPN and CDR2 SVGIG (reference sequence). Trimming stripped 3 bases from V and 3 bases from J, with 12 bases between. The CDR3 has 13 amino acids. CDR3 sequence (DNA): TGTGCCTGGAGCCAAAGCGGAATCTACGAGCAGTACTTC. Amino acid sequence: CAWSQSGIYEQYF.

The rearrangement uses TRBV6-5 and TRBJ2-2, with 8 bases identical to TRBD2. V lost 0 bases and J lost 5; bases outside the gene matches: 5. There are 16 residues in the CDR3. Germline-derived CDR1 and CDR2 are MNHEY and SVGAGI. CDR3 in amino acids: CASSYSAGAGTGELFF. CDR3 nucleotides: TGTGCCAGCAGTTACTCAGCGGGAGCCGGGACCGGGGAGCTGTTTTTT.

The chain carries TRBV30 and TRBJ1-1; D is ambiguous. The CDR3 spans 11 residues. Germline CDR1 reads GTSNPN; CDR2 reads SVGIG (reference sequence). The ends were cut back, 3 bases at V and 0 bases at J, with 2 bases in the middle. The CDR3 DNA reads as TGTGCCTGGAGCTTGAACACTGAAGCTTTCTTT. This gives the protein CAWSLNTEAFF.

The CDR3 sequence: CASRPTSGRAHEQYF. Here the CDR3 DNA reads TGTGCCAGTAGACCGACTAGCGGGAGAGCCCACGAGCAGTACTTC. V usage is TRBV19 and J usage is TRBJ2-7; 12 bases fit TRBD2. J lost 5 bases, V lost 6 bases, and 8 bases had no gene match. CDR1 LNHDA and CDR2 SQIVND come from the germline V gene (reference sequence). The CDR3 runs to 15 residues.